This TCR beta chain is from a study of beta chain features in type 1 diabetes. As to this clone: Its specificity is not known.

Germline CDR1 and CDR2: SGHTS and YDEGEE. V was clipped by 4 bases and J by 4 bases; unmatched bases: 6. The CDR3 extends over 15 amino acids. Investigators reverse transcribed all isolated RNA, so they sequenced expressed TCRB transcripts. Some clones are missing from TCRdb's copy, which holds only in-frame ones; the method was immunoSEQ multiplex PCR. The profile shows around 400,000 clones, roughly 12% of them singletons. Study results and limitations: Equally in patients and controls, PCR might preferentially amplify shorter templates. In the patient group, naive, central memory and Treg TCRB repertoires seemed more alike than in the healthy donor group. A pattern of fewer insertions and more deletions at VDJ junctions was seen in type 1 diabetes patients. Whether HLA type affects TCRB rearrangement stayed undetermined in the present work.

Source material: naive CD4+ T cells from blood. V and J are TRBV5-8 and TRBJ2-3; 10 bases agree with TRBD2. The TCR was taken from a man aged 18 to 29 in good health. The CDR3, as DNA: TGTGCCAGCAGCACCGAGCGGGGGGGCGCAGATACGCAGTATTTT. Residues: CASSTERGGADTQYF.